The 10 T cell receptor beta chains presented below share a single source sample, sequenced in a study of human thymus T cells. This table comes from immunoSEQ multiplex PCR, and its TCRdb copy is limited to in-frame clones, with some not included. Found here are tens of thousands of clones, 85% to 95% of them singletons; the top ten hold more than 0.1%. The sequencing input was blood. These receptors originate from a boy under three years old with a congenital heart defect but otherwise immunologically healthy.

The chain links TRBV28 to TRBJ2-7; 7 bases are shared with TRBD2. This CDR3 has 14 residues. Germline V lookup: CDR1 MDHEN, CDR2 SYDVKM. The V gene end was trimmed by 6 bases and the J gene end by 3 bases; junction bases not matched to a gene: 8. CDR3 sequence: CASSPRGRGYEQYF. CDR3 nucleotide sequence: TGTGCCAGCAGCCCCCGTGGGAGGGGCTACGAGCAGTACTTC. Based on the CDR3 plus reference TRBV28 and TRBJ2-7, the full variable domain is DVKVTQSSRYLVKRTGEKVFLECVQDMDHENMFWYRQDPGLGLRLIYFSYDVKMKEKGDIPEGYSVSREKKERFSLILESASTNQTSMYLCASSPRGRGYEQYFGPGTRLTVT.

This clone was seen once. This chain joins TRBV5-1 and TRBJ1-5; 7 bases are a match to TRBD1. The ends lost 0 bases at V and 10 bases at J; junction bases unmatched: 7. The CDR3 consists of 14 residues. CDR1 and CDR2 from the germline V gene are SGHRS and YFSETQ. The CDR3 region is CASSLGAGGTPQHF. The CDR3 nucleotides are TGCGCCAGCAGCTTGGGGGCAGGGGGGACCCCCCAGCATTTT.

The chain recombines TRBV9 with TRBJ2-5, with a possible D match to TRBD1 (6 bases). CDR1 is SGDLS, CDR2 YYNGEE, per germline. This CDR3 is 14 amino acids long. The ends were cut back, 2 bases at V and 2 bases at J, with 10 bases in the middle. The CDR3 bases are TGTGCCAGCAGCGTCTCGACAGGTCAAGAGACCCAGTACTTC. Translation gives CASSVSTGQETQYF.

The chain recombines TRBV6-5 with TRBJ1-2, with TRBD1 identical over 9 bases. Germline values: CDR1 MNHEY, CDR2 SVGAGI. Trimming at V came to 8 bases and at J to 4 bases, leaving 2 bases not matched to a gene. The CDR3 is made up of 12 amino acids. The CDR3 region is CASATGGYGYTF. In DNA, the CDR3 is TGTGCCAGCGCGACAGGGGGCTATGGCTACACCTTC.

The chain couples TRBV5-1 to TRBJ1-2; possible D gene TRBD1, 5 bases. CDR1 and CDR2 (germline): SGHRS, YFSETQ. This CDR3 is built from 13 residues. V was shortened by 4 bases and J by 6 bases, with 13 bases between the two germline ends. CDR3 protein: CASSPTVEDGYTF. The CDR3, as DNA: TGCGCCAGCAGCCCGACAGTGGAGGATGGCTACACCTTC.

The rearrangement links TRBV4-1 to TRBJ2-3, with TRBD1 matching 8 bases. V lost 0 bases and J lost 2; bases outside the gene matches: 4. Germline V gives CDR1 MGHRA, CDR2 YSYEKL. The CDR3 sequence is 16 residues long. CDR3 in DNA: TGCGCCAGCAGCCAAGAAGGGGACAGGACCACAGATACGCAGTATTTT. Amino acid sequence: CASSQEGDRTTDTQYF.

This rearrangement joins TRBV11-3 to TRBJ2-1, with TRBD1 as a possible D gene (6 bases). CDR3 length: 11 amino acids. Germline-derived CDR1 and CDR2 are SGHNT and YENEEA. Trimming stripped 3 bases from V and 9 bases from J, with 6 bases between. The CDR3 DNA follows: TGTGCCAGCAGCTTCAGGGGTGAGCAGTTCTTC. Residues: CASSFRGEQFF.

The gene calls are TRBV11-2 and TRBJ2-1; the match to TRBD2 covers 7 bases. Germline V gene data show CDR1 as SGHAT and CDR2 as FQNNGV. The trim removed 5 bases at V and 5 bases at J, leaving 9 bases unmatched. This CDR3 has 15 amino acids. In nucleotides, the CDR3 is TGTGCCAGCAGCGACGGACTAGAAATTGACAATGAGCAGTTCTTC. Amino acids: CASSDGLEIDNEQFF.

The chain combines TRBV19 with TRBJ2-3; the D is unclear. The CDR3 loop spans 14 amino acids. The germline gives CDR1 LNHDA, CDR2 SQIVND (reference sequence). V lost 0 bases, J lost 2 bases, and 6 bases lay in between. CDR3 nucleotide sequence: TGTGCCAGTAGTATAGACGGATTCACAGATACGCAGTATTTT. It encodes CASSIDGFTDTQYF.

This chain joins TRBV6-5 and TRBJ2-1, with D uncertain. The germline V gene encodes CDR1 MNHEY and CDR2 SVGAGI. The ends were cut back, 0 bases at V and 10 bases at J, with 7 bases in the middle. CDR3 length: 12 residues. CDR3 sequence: CASSYSSEEQFF. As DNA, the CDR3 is TGTGCCAGCAGTTACTCGTCGGAAGAGCAGTTCTTC.